One sample yielded the 30 T cell receptor beta chains listed below, sequenced in a study of vaccination effects on CD4 cells after COVID-19. Antigen-specific CD4+ T cells expanded by the ViraFEST assay with viral peptide pools were then sequenced. Following a roughly 9-day culture, CD4+ T cells were purified. All participants had two doses of either the BNT162b2 or mRNA-1273 vaccine. Profiled with immunoSEQ multiplex PCR; TCRdb holds only in-frame clones, not every one. The table has about 16,000 clones, about 76% seen once; the top ten hold about 19%. The antigens these receptors bind are not known. The material was CD4+ T cells from PBMCs cultured with HCoV-NL63 spike peptides, obtained after COVID-19 vaccination. All receptors derive from a human donor who received a COVID-19 vaccine.

The rearrangement links TRBV7-9 to TRBJ1-1; D ambiguous. V shed 1 base and J shed 5 bases, with 14 bases lying between them. The CDR3 runs to 15 residues. Per germline, CDR1 SEHNR and CDR2 FQNEAQ (reference sequence). The CDR3 loop reads CASSLESSHRTEAFF. In nucleotides, the CDR3 is TGTGCCAGCAGCTTAGAGTCTAGCCATAGGACTGAAGCTTTCTTT.

This clone was detected a few times. For the CDR3, the DNA is TGTGCCAGCACCCTACAGGGGGTCTATGGCTACACCTTC. Its translation is CASTLQGVYGYTF. V gene TRBV2 combines with J gene TRBJ1-2, with 8 bases matching TRBD1. Germline assignment: CDR1 SNHLY and CDR2 FYNNEI. The CDR3 is 13 residues long. After removal of 7 bases from V and 4 bases from J, the junction contained 5 bases not matched to a gene.

The chain is built from TRBV20-1 and TRBJ1-4, with D perhaps TRBD1 (5 bases). CDR1 and CDR2 from the germline V gene are DFQATT and SNEGSKA (reference sequence). The ends were cut back, 3 bases at V and 0 bases at J, with 8 bases in the middle. This CDR3 has 14 residues. The chain's CDR3 is CSASGAATNEKLFF. The CDR3 DNA follows: TGCAGTGCTAGTGGGGCAGCAACTAATGAAAAACTGTTTTTT.

The rearrangement links TRBV5-1 to TRBJ2-3, with 9 bases identical to TRBD1. CDR3 length: 14 residues. With 4 bases clipped from V and 5 bases from J, the junction kept 5 bases outside the gene matches. The germline gives CDR1 SGHRS, CDR2 YFSETQ. CDR3 nucleotides: TGCGCCAGCAGCCCGCGACAGGGGGGAGATACGCAGTATTTT. It specifies CASSPRQGGDTQYF.

V gene TRBV7-6 combines with J gene TRBJ2-5, with 11 bases matching TRBD2. V trimming: 5 bases; J trimming: 5 bases; junction bases outside the gene matches: 10. CDR3 length: 16 amino acids. Germline assignment: CDR1 SGHVS and CDR2 FNYEAQ. CDR3 DNA: TGTGCCAGCAGCCCGACTAGCGGGGCCCGGGGGGAGACCCAGTACTTC. Protein product: CASSPTSGARGETQYF.

The sample holds a few counts of this clone. The chain carries TRBV3-1 (or the pseudogene TRBV3-2) and TRBJ1-1, with a weak D call TRBD1 (6 bases). Germline CDR1 and CDR2: LGHDT and YNNKEL (reference sequence). The CDR3 is made up of 13 amino acids. V was trimmed by 1 base and J by 4 bases, leaving 7 bases between them. Here the CDR3 DNA reads TGTGCCAGCAGCCAAGCGGGGGCCACTGAAGCTTTCTTT. This encodes CASSQAGATEAFF.

The chain is built from TRBV5-6 and TRBJ2-3; the D gene is possibly TRBD2 (6 bases). The CDR3 spans 13 residues. The germline V gene has CDR1 SGHDT and CDR2 YYEEEE. With 2 bases removed from V and 8 bases from J, the gap between germline ends came to 12 bases. Here the CDR3 DNA reads TGTGCCAGCAGCTTAGCGGGCGTTGGTACGCAGTATTTT. Protein product: CASSLAGVGTQYF.

The V call is TRBV28, the J call TRBJ1-1, with a possible D match to TRBD1 (5 bases). Germline CDR1 MDHEN, CDR2 SYDVKM. The CDR3 length is 13 residues. Trimming pared 8 bases from V and 6 bases from J, leaving 16 bases between. The CDR3 DNA sequence: TGTGCCAGCTCGGGACCTGGCCCCGCTGAAGCTTTCTTT. Its protein is CASSGPGPAEAFF.

The CDR3 DNA reads as TGTGCCAGCAGTTCCCGAGGGACTAGCGGGGGGGGCTCCTACAATGAGCAGTTCTTC. Translated: CASSSRGTSGGGSYNEQFF. The rearrangement links TRBV6-2 or TRBV6-3 to TRBJ2-1, with 16 bases identical to TRBD2. This CDR3 has 19 amino acids. Trimming at V came to 4 bases and at J to 0 bases, leaving 6 bases not matched to a gene. The V gene's germline CDR1 is MNHEY and CDR2 SVGEGT.

V and J are TRBV6-6 and TRBJ1-2; D not resolved. The CDR3 contains 13 residues. Germline CDR1 and CDR2: MNHNY and SVGAGI (reference sequence). V was cut by 1 base and J by 4 bases, with 7 bases left in between. CDR3 loop: CASSYYKSYGYTF. In DNA, the CDR3 is TGTGCCAGCAGTTACTACAAATCCTATGGCTACACCTTC.

J is TRBJ1-1 and V is TRBV14; 7 bases fit TRBD1. The length of the CDR3 is 12 residues. Germline V gene data show CDR1 as SGHDN and CDR2 as FVKESK. Germline trimming cut 5 bases from V and 8 bases from J; bases unmatched to any gene: 5. The CDR3 DNA sequence: TGTGCCAGCAGCTGGACAGGTTCCGAAGCTTTCTTT. It translates to CASSWTGSEAFF. The variable domain in full, with the rest retrieved from reference TRBV14 and TRBJ1-1, is EAGVTQFPSHSVIEKGQTVTLRCDPISGHDNLYWYRRVMGKEIKFLLHFVKESKQDESGMPNNRFLAERTGGTYSTLKVQPAELEDSGVYFCASSWTGSEAFFGQGTRLTVV.

The CDR3 nucleotides are TGTGCCAGCAGTTTAGACAGGGACAATCAGCCCCAGCATTTT. It translates to CASSLDRDNQPQHF. This chain connects TRBV28 to TRBJ1-5; 7 nucleotides agree with TRBD1. After removal of 2 bases from V and 3 bases from J, the junction contained 1 base not matched to a gene. This CDR3 comprises 14 residues. Germline CDR1 and CDR2: MDHEN and SYDVKM. The whole variable domain, remainder taken from reference TRBV28 and TRBJ1-5, is DVKVTQSSRYLVKRTGEKVFLECVQDMDHENMFWYRQDPGLGLRLIYFSYDVKMKEKGDIPEGYSVSREKKERFSLILESASTNQTSMYLCASSLDRDNQPQHFGDGTRLSIL.

This clone was observed a single time. The V and J genes are TRBV7-6 and TRBJ1-5; D call uncertain. Germline assignment: CDR1 SGHVS and CDR2 FNYEAQ. V was clipped by 5 bases and J by 6 bases, with 11 bases between them. The CDR3 is made up of 13 amino acids. The CDR3: CASSPSGGQPQHF. The CDR3 DNA follows: TGTGCCAGCAGCCCGAGCGGCGGTCAGCCCCAGCATTTT. Together with reference TRBV7-6 and TRBJ1-5, the CDR3 gives the full variable domain: GAGVSQSPRYKVTKRGQDVALRCDPISGHVSLYWYRQALGQGPEFLTYFNYEAQQDKSGLPNDRFSAERPEGSISTLTIQRTEQRDSAMYRCASSPSGGQPQHFGDGTRLSIL.

The chain combines TRBV2 with TRBJ1-1; unclear D gene. CDR1 SNHLY and CDR2 FYNNEI come from the germline V gene. Trimming removed 4 bases from V and 1 base from J, with 4 bases in between. The CDR3 consists of 12 residues. The CDR3 spells CASSVSNTEAFF. CDR3 bases: TGTGCCAGCAGTGTATCGAACACTGAAGCTTTCTTT.

This clone has only a few counts. The V call is TRBV5-4, the J call TRBJ1-2; 8 bases line up with TRBD1. Germline V CDR1 and CDR2: SGHNT, YYREEE (reference sequence). This CDR3 has 12 amino acids. Trimming cost V 4 bases and J 8 bases; bases outside gene matches: 4. The CDR3 is CASSQDRVGYTF. The CDR3, as DNA: TGTGCCAGCAGCCAGGACAGGGTGGGCTACACCTTC.

The count of this clone is one. The chain has TRBV7-8 and TRBJ1-2; no definite D call. The ends were cut back, 8 bases at V and 1 base at J, with 11 bases in the middle. In germline, CDR1 is SGHVS, CDR2 FQNEAQ. This CDR3 has 13 amino acids. CDR3 loop: CASAPPGNYGYTF. Here the CDR3 DNA reads TGTGCCAGCGCCCCTCCGGGTAACTATGGCTACACCTTC. Supplemented by reference TRBV7-8 and TRBJ1-2, the full variable domain reads GAGVSQSPRYKVAKRGQDVALRCDPISGHVSLFWYQQALGQGPEFLTYFQNEAQLDKSGLPSDRFFAERPEGSVSTLKIQRTQQEDSAVYLCASAPPGNYGYTFGSGTRLTVV.

The chain has TRBV5-4 and TRBJ1-2; D unclear. The germline V gene has CDR1 SGHNT and CDR2 YYREEE (reference sequence). CDR3 length: 12 amino acids. Trimming cost V 0 bases and J 4 bases, with 4 bases left between them. CDR3: CASSLDSYGYTF. CDR3 DNA sequence: TGTGCCAGCAGCTTGGACAGCTATGGCTACACCTTC.

This rearrangement joins TRBV18 to TRBJ1-6, with 11 nucleotides matching TRBD1. Looked up from germline, CDR1 is KGHSH and CDR2 is LQKENI. CDR3 size: 14 residues. V was clipped by 6 bases and J by 9 bases; unmatched bases: 4. The CDR3 region is CASSPGTGGSPLHF. Written as DNA, the CDR3 is TGTGCCAGCTCTCCCGGGACAGGGGGTTCACCCCTCCACTTT.

This clone is a singleton in its sample. The V and J genes are TRBV4-2 and TRBJ2-7; 7 bases are a match to TRBD1. This CDR3 spans 15 amino acids. Germline V gene lookup returns CDR1 LGHNA and CDR2 YNFKEQ. The trim removed 4 bases at V and 0 bases at J, leaving 6 bases unmatched. In DNA, the CDR3 is TGTGCCAGCAGCCCAGGACAGGCCGGCTCCTACGAGCAGTACTTC. It translates to CASSPGQAGSYEQYF.

The rearrangement joins TRBV7-9 to TRBJ1-5; TRBD1 agrees at 8 bases. The CDR3 spans 16 residues. CDR1 and CDR2 (germline): SEHNR, FQNEAQ (reference sequence). V was clipped by 5 bases and J by 5 bases; unmatched bases: 11. CDR3 sequence: CASSIGVTGGYQPQHF. The DNA for the CDR3 is TGTGCCAGCAGCATAGGGGTCACAGGGGGTTATCAGCCCCAGCATTTT.

This clone occurred once. V and J are TRBV9 and TRBJ2-3; TRBD2 matches at 7 bases. With 0 bases clipped from V and 4 bases from J, the junction kept 5 bases outside the gene matches. CDR1 is SGDLS and CDR2 is YYNGEE in the germline V gene. The CDR3 runs to 15 residues. CDR3 nucleotide sequence: TGTGCCAGCAGCGTAGGTGGGCGGGAGCCAGATACGCAGTATTTT. This sequence encodes CASSVGGREPDTQYF.

This clone has more than one count but fewer than ten. Additional DNA sequences in this sample encode the identical CDR3. The chain uses TRBV11-2 and TRBJ1-3; D is ambiguous. The V and J ends lost 3 bases and 0 bases respectively, with 6 bases between them. The V gene's germline CDR1 is SGHAT and CDR2 FQNNGV. This CDR3 is 14 amino acids long. The CDR3 is CASSLEPSGNTIYF. The CDR3 nucleotides read TGTGCCAGCAGCTTGGAGCCCTCTGGAAACACCATATATTTT. Full variable domain (outside the CDR3, taken from reference TRBV11-2 and TRBJ1-3): EAGVAQSPRYKIIEKRQSVAFWCNPISGHATLYWYQQILGQGPKLLIQFQNNGVVDDSQLPKDRFSAERLKGVDSTLKIQPAKLEDSAVYLCASSLEPSGNTIYFGEGSWLTVV.

CDR3 in DNA: TGTGCCAGCAGCGGACAGGGATACAATGAGCAGTTCTTC. Translated: CASSGQGYNEQFF. The V gene is TRBV9, the J gene TRBJ2-1, with TRBD1 identical over 7 bases. Trimming at V came to 3 bases and at J to 4 bases, leaving 1 base not matched to a gene. The V gene's germline CDR1 is SGDLS and CDR2 YYNGEE. The CDR3 loop spans 13 amino acids.

This rearrangement joins TRBV5-1 to TRBJ1-1; D not certain. Trimming removed 4 bases at V and 3 bases at J, with 10 bases between. The CDR3 has 13 residues. The V gene's germline CDR1 is SGHRS and CDR2 YFSETQ. The CDR3 region has the DNA TGCGCCAGCAGCGCCCGGAGGGACACTGAAGCTTTCTTT. Its protein product is CASSARRDTEAFF. Together with reference TRBV5-1 and TRBJ1-1, the CDR3 gives the full variable domain: KAGVTQTPRYLIKTRGQQVTLSCSPISGHRSVSWYQQTPGQGLQFLFEYFSETQRNKGNFPGRFSGRQFSNSRSEMNVSTLELGDSALYLCASSARRDTEAFFGQGTRLTVV.

This clone was picked up a small number of times. The chain is built from TRBV3-1 (or the pseudogene TRBV3-2) and TRBJ2-1, with 10 bases aligning to TRBD2. V shed 8 bases and J 3 bases; nucleotides not matched to a gene: 13. The CDR3 is 17 residues long. Germline V CDR1 and CDR2: LGHDT, YNNKEL (reference sequence). The CDR3 coding sequence is TGTGCCAGCCGCGGGGCACCTCCTAGCGGGGGCTACAATGAGCAGTTCTTC. Protein sequence: CASRGAPPSGGYNEQFF.

V gene TRBV4-1 combines with J gene TRBJ2-7, with 12 bases aligning to TRBD2. After removal of 5 bases from V and 0 bases from J, the junction contained 2 bases not matched to a gene. The germline V gene encodes CDR1 MGHRA and CDR2 YSYEKL. This CDR3 contains 15 residues. The DNA of the CDR3 is TGCGCCAGCAGCAGGACTAGCGGGGACTCCTACGAGCAGTACTTC. Translation gives CASSRTSGDSYEQYF.

This clone was found a few times. DNA for the CDR3: TGTGCCAGCAGCTTGGTGGACAGGGCGAACACCGGGGAGCTGTTTTTT. It specifies CASSLVDRANTGELFF. The chain employs TRBV5-6 and TRBJ2-2; 8 bases match TRBD1. The CDR3 is 16 residues long. Germline loops: CDR1 SGHDT, CDR2 YYEEEE. The V and J ends lost 0 bases and 0 bases, in that order; junction bases with no gene match: 1.

The chain links TRBV6-5 to TRBJ1-2; the D gene is possibly TRBD1 (5 bases). The CDR3 has 13 residues. The germline V gene has CDR1 MNHEY and CDR2 SVGAGI. Trimming cost V 6 bases and J 2 bases, with 10 bases left between them. CDR3: CASRSGQNYGYTF. CDR3 DNA sequence: TGTGCCAGCAGATCGGGGCAGAACTATGGCTACACCTTC.

This clone was detected once. This rearrangement joins TRBV7-3 to TRBJ2-7; weak D call: TRBD1 (6 bases). This CDR3 spans 13 amino acids. Germline V lookup: CDR1 SGHTA, CDR2 FQGTGA. Trimming cost V 1 base and J 6 bases, with 10 bases left between them. The CDR3 here is CASSLIPTGEQYF. CDR3 coding DNA: TGTGCCAGCAGCTTAATCCCGACAGGCGAGCAGTACTTC.

CDR3 bases: TGCGCCAGCAGATGGGACAGGGGAAGTATACAGCCCCAGCATTTT. Translation: CASRWDRGSIQPQHF. The chain carries TRBV5-1 and TRBJ1-5; 10 bases align to TRBD1. There are 15 residues in the CDR3. Unmatched junction bases numbered 9, after V lost 5 bases and J lost 7 bases. In germline, CDR1 is SGHRS, CDR2 YFSETQ.